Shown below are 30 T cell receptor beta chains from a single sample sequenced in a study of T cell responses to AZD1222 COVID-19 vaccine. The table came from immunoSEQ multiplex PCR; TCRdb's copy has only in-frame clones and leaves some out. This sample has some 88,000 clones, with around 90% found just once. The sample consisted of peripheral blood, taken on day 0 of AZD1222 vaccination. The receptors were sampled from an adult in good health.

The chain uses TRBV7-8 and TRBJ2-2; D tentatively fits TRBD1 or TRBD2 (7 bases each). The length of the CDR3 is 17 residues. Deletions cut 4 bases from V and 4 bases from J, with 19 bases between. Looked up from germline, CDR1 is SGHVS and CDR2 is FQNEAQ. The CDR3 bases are TGTGCCAGCAGCTCCCTGGGAGGGGGCGCGATCACCGGGGAGCTGTTTTTT. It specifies CASSSLGGGAITGELFF.

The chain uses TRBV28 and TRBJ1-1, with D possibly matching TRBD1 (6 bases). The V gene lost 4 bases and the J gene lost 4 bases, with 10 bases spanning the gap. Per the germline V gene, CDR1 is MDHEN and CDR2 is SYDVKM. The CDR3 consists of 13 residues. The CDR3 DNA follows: TGTGCCAGCAGTTCGACAGGTCCCACTGAAGCTTTCTTT. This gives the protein CASSSTGPTEAFF.

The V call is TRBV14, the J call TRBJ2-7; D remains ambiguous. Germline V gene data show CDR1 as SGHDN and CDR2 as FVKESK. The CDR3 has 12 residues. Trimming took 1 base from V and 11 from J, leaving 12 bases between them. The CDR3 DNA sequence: TGTGCCAGCAGCCAAGTTACGGGCCGAGAGTACTTC. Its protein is CASSQVTGREYF.

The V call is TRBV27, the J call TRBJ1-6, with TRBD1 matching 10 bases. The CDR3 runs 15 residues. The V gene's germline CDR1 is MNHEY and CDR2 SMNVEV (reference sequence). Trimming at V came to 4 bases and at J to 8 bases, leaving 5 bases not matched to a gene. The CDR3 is CASSSRQGAYSPLHF. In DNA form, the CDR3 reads TGTGCCAGCAGTTCCCGACAGGGGGCCTATTCACCCCTCCACTTT.

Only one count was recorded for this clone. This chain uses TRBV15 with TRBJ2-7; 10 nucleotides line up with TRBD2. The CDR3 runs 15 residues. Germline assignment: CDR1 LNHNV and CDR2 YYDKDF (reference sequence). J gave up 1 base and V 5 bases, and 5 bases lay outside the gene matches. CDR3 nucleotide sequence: TGTGCCACCAGCCGCCGGACTAGCGGTTCCTACGAGCAGTACTTC. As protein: CATSRRTSGSYEQYF.

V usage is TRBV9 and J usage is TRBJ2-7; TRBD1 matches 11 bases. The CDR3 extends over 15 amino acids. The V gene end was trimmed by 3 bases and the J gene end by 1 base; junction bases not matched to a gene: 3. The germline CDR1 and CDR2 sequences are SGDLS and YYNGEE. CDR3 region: CASSGGQGASYEQYF. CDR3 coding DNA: TGTGCCAGCAGCGGAGGACAGGGGGCTTCCTACGAGCAGTACTTC. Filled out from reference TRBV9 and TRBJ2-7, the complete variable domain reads DSGVTQTPKHLITATGQRVTLRCSPRSGDLSVYWYQQSLDQGLQFLIQYYNGEERAKGNILERFSAQQFPDLHSELNLSSLELGDSALYFCASSGGQGASYEQYFGPGTRLTVT.

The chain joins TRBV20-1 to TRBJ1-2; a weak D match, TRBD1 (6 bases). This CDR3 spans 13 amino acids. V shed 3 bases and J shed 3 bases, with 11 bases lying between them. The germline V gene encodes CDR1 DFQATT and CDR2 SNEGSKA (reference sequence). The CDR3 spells CSASGGADYGYTF. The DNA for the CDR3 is TGCAGTGCTAGTGGGGGGGCAGACTATGGCTACACCTTC.

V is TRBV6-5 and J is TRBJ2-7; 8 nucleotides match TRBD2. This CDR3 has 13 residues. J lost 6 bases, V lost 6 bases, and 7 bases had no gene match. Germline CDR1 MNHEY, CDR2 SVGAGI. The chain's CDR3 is CASSPGGGVEQYF. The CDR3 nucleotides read TGTGCCAGCAGCCCCGGGGGGGGCGTCGAGCAGTACTTC.

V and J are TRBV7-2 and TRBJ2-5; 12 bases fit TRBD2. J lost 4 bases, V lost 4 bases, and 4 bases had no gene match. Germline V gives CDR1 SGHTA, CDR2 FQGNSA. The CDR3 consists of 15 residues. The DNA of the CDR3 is TGTGCCAGCAGCTCACCACTAGCGGGAGGAGAGACCCAGTACTTC. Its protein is CASSSPLAGGETQYF.

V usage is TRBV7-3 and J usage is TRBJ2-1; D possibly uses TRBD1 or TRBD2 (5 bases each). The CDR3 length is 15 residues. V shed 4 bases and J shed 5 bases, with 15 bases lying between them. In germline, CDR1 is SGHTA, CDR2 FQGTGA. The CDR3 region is CASSSTRDVDNEQFF. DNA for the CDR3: TGTGCCAGCAGCTCCACCCGGGACGTCGACAATGAGCAGTTCTTC.

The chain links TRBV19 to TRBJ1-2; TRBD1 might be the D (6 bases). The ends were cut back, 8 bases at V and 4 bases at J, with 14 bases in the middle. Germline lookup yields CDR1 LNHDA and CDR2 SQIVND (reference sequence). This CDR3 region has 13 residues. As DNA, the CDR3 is TGTGCCAGTCAACAGGGCCTATTCTATGGCTACACCTTC. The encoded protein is CASQQGLFYGYTF.

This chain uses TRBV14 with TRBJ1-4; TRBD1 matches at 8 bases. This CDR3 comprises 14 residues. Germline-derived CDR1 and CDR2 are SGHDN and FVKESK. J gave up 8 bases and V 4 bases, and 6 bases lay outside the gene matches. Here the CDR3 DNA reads TGTGCCAGCAGCCCCGGGACAGGAATAGAAAAACTGTTTTTT. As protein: CASSPGTGIEKLFF.

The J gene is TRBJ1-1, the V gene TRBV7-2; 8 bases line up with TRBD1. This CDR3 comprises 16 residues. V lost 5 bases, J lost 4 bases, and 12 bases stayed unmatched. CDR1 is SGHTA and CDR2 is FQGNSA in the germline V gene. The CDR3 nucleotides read TGTGCCAGCAGCCTAAGCAGGGGGCAGGTGGGCACTGAAGCTTTCTTT. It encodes CASSLSRGQVGTEAFF.

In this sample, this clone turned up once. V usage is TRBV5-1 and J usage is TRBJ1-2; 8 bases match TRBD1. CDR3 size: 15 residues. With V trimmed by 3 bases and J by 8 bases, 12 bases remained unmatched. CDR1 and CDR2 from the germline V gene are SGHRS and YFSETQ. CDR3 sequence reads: CASSSGQGLMEGYTF. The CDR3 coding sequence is TGCGCCAGCAGCTCCGGACAGGGACTGATGGAGGGCTACACCTTC.

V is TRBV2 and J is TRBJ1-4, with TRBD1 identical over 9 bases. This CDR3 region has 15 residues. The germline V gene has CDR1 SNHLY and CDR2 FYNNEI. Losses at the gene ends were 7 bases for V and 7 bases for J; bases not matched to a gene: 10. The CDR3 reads CASTPRQGGTEKLFF. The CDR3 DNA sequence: TGTGCCAGCACCCCAAGACAGGGGGGCACTGAAAAACTGTTTTTT.

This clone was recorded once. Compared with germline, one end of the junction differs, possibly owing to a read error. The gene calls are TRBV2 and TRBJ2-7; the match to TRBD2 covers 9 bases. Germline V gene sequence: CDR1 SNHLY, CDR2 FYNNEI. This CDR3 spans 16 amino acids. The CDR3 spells CASREETSGFTYEQYF. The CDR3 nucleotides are TGTGCCAGCAGAGAAGAAACTAGCGGGTTTACCTACGAGCAGTACTTC.

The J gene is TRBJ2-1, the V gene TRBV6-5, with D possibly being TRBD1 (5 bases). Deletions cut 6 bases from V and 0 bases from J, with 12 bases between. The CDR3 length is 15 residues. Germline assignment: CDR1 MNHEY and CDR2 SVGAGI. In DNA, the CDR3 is TGTGCCAGCAGCTTCAGGGCATTCTCCTACAATGAGCAGTTCTTC. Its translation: CASSFRAFSYNEQFF.

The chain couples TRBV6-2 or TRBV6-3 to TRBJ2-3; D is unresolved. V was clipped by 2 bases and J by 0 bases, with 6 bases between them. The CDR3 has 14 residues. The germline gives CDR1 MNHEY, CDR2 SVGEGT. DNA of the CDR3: TGTGCCAGCAGTTACGCCGCGAGCACAGATACGCAGTATTTT. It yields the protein CASSYAASTDTQYF.

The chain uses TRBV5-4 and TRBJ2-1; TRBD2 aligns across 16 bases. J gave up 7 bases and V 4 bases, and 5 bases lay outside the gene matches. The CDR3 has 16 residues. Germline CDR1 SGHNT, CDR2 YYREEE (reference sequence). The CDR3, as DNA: TGTGCCAGCAGCGGGGGGACTAGCGGGAGGGGAAATGAGCAGTTCTTC. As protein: CASSGGTSGRGNEQFF.

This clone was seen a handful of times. The DNA for the CDR3 is TGTGCCAGCAGTCCCGGACTAGCGGGAGGGCCCGGGAGCACAGATACGCAGTATTTT. Translation: CASSPGLAGGPGSTDTQYF. The genes are TRBV6-6 and TRBJ2-3; 15 nucleotides align to TRBD2. Germline CDR1 and CDR2: MNHNY and SVGAGI (reference sequence). Unmatched junction bases numbered 9, after V lost 5 bases and J lost 0 bases. This CDR3 has 19 residues.

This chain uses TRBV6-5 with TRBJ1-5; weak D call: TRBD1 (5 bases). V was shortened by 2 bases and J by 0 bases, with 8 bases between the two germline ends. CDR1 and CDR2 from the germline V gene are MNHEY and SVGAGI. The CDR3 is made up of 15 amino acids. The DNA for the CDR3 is TGTGCCAGCAGTTACGGGGGAAATAGCAATCAGCCCCAGCATTTT. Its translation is CASSYGGNSNQPQHF.

The CDR3 DNA follows: TGTGCCAGCAGCCAAGATGGGGGGTGGACAGATACGCAGTATTTT. It specifies CASSQDGGWTDTQYF. The gene calls are TRBV3-1 (or the pseudogene TRBV3-2) and TRBJ2-3; tentative D call: TRBD2 (6 bases). The V end was cut by 0 bases, the J end by 3 bases, with 10 bases between. The germline V gene encodes CDR1 LGHDT and CDR2 YNNKEL (reference sequence). This CDR3 contains 15 residues.

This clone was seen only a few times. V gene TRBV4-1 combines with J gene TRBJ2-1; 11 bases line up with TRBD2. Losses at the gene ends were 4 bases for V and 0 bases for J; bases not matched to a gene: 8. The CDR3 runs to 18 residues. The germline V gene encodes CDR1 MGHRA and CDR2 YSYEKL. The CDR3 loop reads CASSLNLAGGGSYNEQFF. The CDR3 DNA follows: TGCGCCAGCAGCCTAAACCTAGCGGGAGGAGGCTCCTACAATGAGCAGTTCTTC.

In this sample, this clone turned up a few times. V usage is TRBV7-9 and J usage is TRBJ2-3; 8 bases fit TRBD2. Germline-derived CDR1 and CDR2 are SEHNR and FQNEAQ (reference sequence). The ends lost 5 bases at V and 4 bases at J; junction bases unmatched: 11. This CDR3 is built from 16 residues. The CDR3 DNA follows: TGTGCCAGCAGCCCGAAGGTGGCGGGAGGCCCAGATACGCAGTATTTT. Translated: CASSPKVAGGPDTQYF.

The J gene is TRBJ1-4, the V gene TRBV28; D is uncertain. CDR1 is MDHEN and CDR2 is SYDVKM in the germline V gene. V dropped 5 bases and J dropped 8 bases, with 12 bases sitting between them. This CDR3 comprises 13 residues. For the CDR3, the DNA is TGTGCCAGCAGTGTTCAGACTATGGAAAAACTGTTTTTT. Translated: CASSVQTMEKLFF.

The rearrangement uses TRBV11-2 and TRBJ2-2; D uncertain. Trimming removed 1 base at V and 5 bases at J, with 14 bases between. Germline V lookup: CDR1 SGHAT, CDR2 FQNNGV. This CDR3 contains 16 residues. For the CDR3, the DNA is TGTGCCAGCAGCTTAGTTGGCGGAGTCCTGACCGGGGAGCTGTTTTTT. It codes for CASSLVGGVLTGELFF. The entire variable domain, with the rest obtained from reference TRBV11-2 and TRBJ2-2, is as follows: EAGVAQSPRYKIIEKRQSVAFWCNPISGHATLYWYQQILGQGPKLLIQFQNNGVVDDSQLPKDRFSAERLKGVDSTLKIQPAKLEDSAVYLCASSLVGGVLTGELFFGEGSRLTVL.

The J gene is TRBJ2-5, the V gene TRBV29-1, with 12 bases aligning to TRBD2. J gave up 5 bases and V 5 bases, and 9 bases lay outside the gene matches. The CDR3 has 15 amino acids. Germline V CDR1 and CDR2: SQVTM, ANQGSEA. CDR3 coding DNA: TGCAGCGTTCTCCCTAGCGGGAGGGCGAAGGAGACCCAGTACTTC. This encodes CSVLPSGRAKETQYF.

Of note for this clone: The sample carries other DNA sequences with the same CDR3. CDR3 in DNA: TGCGCCAGCAGCCCAGGCGGGTCCGGAAACACCATATATTTT. It is translated as CASSPGGSGNTIYF. The gene calls are TRBV4-3 and TRBJ1-3; no firm D call. Per the germline V gene, CDR1 is LGHNA and CDR2 is YSLEER. This CDR3 comprises 14 residues. Trimming left V 4 bases short and J 4 bases short, with 11 bases between.

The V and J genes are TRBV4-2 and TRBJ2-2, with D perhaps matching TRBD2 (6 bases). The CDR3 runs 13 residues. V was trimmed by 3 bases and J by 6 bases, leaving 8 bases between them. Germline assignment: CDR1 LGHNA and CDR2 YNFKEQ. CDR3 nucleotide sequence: TGTGCCAGCAGCCACACGGGGGCCGGGGAGCTGTTTTTT. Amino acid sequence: CASSHTGAGELFF.

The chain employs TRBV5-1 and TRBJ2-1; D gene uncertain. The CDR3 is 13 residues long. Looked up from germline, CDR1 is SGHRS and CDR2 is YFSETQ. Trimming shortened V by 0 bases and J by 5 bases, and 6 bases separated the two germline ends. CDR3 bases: TGCGCCAGCAGCTTGGGGGATAACAATGAGCAGTTCTTC. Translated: CASSLGDNNEQFF.